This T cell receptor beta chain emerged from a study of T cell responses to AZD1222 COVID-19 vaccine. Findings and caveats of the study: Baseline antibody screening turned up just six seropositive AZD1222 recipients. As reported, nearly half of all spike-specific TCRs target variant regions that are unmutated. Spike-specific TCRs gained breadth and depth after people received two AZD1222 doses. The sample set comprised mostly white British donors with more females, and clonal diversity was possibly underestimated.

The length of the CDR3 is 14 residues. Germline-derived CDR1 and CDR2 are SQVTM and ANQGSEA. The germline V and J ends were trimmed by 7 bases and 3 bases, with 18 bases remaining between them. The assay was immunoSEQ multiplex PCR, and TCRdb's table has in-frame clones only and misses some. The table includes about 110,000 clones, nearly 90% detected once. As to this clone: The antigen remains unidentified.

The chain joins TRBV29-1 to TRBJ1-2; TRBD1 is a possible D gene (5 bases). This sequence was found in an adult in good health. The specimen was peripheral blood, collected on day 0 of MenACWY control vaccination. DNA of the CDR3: TGCAGCGCCCTCACCGATGACAGTTACTATGGCTACACCTTC. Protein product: CSALTDDSYYGYTF.